The clone carrying this TCR beta chain was seen just once. The entry originates in a study of blood T cell repertoires in COVID-19. Across the whole study: Italy, Spain and the United States were the sources of the convalescent and acute COVID-19 samples. PBMCs, B-cell-depleted T cells, or T cells were the source of the cDNA or gDNA that made up the material.

Participants spanned ages about 18 to 89 years and resided in about two dozen US areas. Either two negative PCRs, clearance, or symptom resolution qualified Cohort 3 donors as recovered. TCRdb's copy holds only in-frame clones and misses some; the assay was immunoSEQ multiplex PCR. The sample shows some 200,000 clones, roughly nine tenths of them seen only once. Per the germline V gene, CDR1 is LGHDT and CDR2 is YNNKEL (reference sequence). V was clipped by 0 bases and J by 6 bases; unmatched bases: 7. The length of the CDR3 is 17 residues. The rearrangement joins TRBV3-1 (or the pseudogene TRBV3-2) to TRBJ2-3; 12 bases line up with TRBD2. Sample: PBMCs or T cells enriched from blood (not recorded which). This receptor was obtained from a woman aged 18 to 35 who had recovered from COVID-19. CDR3 sequence reads: CASSQDLSSGGADTQYF. DNA of the CDR3: TGTGCCAGCAGCCAAGATCTCTCTAGCGGGGGGGCCGATACGCAGTATTTT.